This T cell receptor beta chain was documented in a study of human T cells and chemical hapten exposure. Germline CDR1 and CDR2: DFQATT and SNEGSKA (reference sequence). The CDR3 runs to 16 residues. V trimming: 4 bases; J trimming: 5 bases; junction bases outside the gene matches: 12. Overall study results and limits: PT1 expanded TCR counts and patch test score were linked, and their correlation was positive.

TCRdb fed the RACE reads into MiXCR, producing one record per CDR3 protein. The data show 80,000 to 100,000 distinct CDR3 sequences, 9.3% seen once. In regard to this clonotype: Its antigen is unidentified.

The time point was: patch test 2, 6 weeks after DPC sensitization. The treatment is: therapeutic diphenylcyclopropenone sensitization with weekly scalp DPC. At every patch-test visit, blood was drawn before the patch test was applied. The specimen was whole blood, collected in connection with sensitization to the hapten diphenylcyclopropenone (DPC). V and J are TRBV20-1 and TRBJ2-1; TRBD1 matches 9 bases. This TCR was recovered from a woman aged 40 to 50 with alopecia areata. Some clones in this sample may be carry-over from other donors' samples. The CDR3 nucleotides read TGCAGTGCTACCCCCCCCGACAGGGGGTTCGACAATGAGCAGTTCTTC. Translating gives CSATPPDRGFDNEQFF.